Listed here are 5 T cell receptor beta chains from one sample, sequenced in a study of blood T cell repertoires in COVID-19. Only in-frame clones appear in the TCRdb table, and some are missing; sequencing was by immunoSEQ multiplex PCR. The sample consists of hundreds of thousands of clones, around 80% of them appearing once. Sequenced input: peripheral blood. These TCRs come from a woman aged 45-59 years with acute or convalescent COVID-19.

Here the CDR3 reads CAWSRGGGLNEKLFF. CDR3 bases: TGTGCCTGGAGTAGGGGGGGAGGTTTGAATGAAAAACTGTTTTTT. The chain has TRBV30 and TRBJ1-4; TRBD1 is a possible D gene (6 bases). V was cut by 2 bases and J by 5 bases, with 15 bases left in between. Germline values: CDR1 GTSNPN, CDR2 SVGIG (reference sequence). The length of the CDR3 is 15 residues.

This sequence joins TRBV5-4 and TRBJ2-1; no clear D gene. The V and J ends lost 3 bases and 8 bases respectively, with 9 bases between them. The CDR3 covers 12 residues. Germline values: CDR1 SGHNT, CDR2 YYREEE (reference sequence). The CDR3 loop reads CASSSSRDEQFF. In DNA form, the CDR3 reads TGTGCCAGCAGCTCCAGCCGGGATGAGCAGTTCTTC.

The rearrangement uses TRBV20-1 and TRBJ2-7; perhaps TRBD2 as D (6 bases). This CDR3 region has 14 residues. The germline V gene encodes CDR1 DFQATT and CDR2 SNEGSKA (reference sequence). Trimming took off 3 bases at V and 3 bases at J, with 15 bases between the two ends. The CDR3 here is CSASPASAIYEQYF. The CDR3 nucleotides are TGCAGTGCTAGTCCGGCTAGCGCGATCTACGAGCAGTACTTC.

V gene TRBV5-8 combines with J gene TRBJ1-6; D not certain. Germline V gives CDR1 SGHTS, CDR2 YDEGEE. This CDR3 is 13 amino acids long. Trimming removed 4 bases at V and 8 bases at J, with 10 bases between. Here the CDR3 reads CASSMSPDSPLHF. In DNA, the CDR3 is TGTGCCAGCAGCATGTCCCCCGATTCACCCCTCCACTTT.

There are a few counts of this clone. The chain is built from TRBV27 and TRBJ1-1; weak D call: TRBD1 (6 bases). The germline V gene encodes CDR1 MNHEY and CDR2 SMNVEV (reference sequence). The CDR3 has 14 amino acids. V lost 6 bases and J lost 1, with 12 bases in between. CDR3 sequence reads: CASSSLTGNTEAFF. The CDR3 DNA is TGTGCCAGCAGCTCCTTGACAGGGAACACTGAAGCTTTCTTT.